This T cell receptor beta chain appears in the sequencing data of a study of blood T cell repertoires in COVID-19. Seattle patients were enrolled while actively infected and followed longitudinally. Produced via immunoSEQ multiplex PCR; TCRdb's table is partial and in-frame only. The profile shows about 370,000 clones, roughly 90% of them singletons. The CDR3 has 13 residues. The V and J ends lost 3 bases and 0 bases respectively, with 6 bases between them. CDR1 is SQVTM and CDR2 is ANQGSEA in the germline V gene. The receptor's source is a woman aged 25 to 39 with COVID-19, enrolled during active disease. The sample was peripheral blood. J is TRBJ1-3 and V is TRBV29-1; D call uncertain. The CDR3 loop reads CSVESGSGNTIYF. CDR3 nucleotide sequence: TGCAGCGTTGAGTCGGGCTCTGGAAACACCATATATTTT.